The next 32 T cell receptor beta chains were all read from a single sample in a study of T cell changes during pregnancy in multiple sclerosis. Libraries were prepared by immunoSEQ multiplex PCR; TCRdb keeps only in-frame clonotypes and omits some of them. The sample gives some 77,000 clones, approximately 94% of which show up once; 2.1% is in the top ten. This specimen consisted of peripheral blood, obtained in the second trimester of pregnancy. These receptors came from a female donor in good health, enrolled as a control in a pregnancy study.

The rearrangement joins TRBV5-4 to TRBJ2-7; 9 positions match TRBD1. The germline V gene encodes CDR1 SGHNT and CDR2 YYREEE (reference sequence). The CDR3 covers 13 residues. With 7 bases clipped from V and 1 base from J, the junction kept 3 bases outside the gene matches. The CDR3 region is CASGTGNSYEQYF. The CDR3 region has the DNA TGTGCCAGCGGGACAGGGAATTCCTACGAGCAGTACTTC.

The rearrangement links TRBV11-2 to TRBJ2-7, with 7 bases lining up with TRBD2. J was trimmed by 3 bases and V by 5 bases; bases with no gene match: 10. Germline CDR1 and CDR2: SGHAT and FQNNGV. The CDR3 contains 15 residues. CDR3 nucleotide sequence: TGTGCCAGCAGCCAAAATATCGGGGAGGGCTACGAGCAGTACTTC. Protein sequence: CASSQNIGEGYEQYF.

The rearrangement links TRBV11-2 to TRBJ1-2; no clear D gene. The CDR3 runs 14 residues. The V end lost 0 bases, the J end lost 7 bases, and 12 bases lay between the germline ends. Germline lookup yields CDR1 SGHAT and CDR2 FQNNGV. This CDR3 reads CASSLERMIGGYTF. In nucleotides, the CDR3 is TGTGCCAGCAGCTTAGAGAGAATGATCGGTGGCTACACCTTC.

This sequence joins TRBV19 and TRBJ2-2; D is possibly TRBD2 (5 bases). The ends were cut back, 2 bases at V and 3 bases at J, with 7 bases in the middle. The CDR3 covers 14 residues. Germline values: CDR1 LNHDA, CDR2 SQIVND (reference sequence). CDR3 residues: CASSISGDTGELFF. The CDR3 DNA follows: TGTGCCAGTAGTATATCCGGGGACACCGGGGAGCTGTTTTTT.

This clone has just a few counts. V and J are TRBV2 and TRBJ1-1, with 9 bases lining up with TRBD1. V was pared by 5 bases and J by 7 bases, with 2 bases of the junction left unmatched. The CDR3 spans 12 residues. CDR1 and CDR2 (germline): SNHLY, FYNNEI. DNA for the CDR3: TGTGCCAGCAGTCAGGACAGGGGTGAAGCTTTCTTT. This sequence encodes CASSQDRGEAFF.

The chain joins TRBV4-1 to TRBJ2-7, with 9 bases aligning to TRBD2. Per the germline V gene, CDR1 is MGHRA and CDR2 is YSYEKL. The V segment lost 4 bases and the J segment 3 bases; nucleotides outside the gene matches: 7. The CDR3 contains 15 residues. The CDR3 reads CASSLRAGGLYEQYF. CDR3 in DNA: TGCGCCAGCAGCCTTAGAGCGGGGGGCCTCTACGAGCAGTACTTC.

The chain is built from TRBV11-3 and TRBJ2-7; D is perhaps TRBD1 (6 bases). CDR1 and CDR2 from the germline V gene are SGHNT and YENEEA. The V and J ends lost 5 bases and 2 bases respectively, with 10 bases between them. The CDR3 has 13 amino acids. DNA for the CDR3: TGTGCCAGCAGCCCCGGACAGACCTACGAGCAGTACTTC. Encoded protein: CASSPGQTYEQYF.

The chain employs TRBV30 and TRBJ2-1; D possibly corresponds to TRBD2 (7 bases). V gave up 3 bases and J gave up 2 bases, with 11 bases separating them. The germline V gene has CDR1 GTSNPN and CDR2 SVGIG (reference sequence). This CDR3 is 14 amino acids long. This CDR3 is CAWSRGAAYNEQFF. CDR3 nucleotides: TGTGCCTGGAGCCGGGGGGCCGCCTACAATGAGCAGTTCTTC.

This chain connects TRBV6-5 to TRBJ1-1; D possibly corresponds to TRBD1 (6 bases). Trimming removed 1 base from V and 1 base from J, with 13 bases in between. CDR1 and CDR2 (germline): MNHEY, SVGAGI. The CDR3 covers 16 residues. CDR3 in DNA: TGTGCCAGCAGTTACTGGCCGACAGGCGCGAACACTGAAGCTTTCTTT. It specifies CASSYWPTGANTEAFF.

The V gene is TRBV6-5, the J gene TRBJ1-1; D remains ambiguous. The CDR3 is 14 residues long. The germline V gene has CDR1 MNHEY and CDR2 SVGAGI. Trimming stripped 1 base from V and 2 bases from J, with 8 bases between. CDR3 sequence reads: CASSYLGSNTEAFF. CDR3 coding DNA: TGTGCCAGCAGTTACTTGGGGAGTAACACTGAAGCTTTCTTT.

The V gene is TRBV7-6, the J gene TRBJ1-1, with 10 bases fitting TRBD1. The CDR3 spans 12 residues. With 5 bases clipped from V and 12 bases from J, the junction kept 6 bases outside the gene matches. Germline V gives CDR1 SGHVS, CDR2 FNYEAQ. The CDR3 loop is CASSPGQGETFF. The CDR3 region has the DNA TGTGCCAGCAGCCCCGGACAGGGGGAAACTTTCTTT.

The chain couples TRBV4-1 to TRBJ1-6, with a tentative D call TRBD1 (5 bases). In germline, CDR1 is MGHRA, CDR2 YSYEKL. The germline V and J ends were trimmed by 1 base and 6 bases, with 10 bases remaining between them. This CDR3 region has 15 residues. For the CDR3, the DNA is TGCGCCAGCAGCCAAGCCCAAGGGGTTAATTCACCCCTCCACTTT. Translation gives CASSQAQGVNSPLHF.

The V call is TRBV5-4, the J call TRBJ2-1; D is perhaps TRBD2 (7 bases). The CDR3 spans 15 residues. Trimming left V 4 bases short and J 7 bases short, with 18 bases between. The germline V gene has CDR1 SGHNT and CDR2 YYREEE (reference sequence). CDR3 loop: CASSVRGGAKNEQFF. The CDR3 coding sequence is TGTGCCAGCAGCGTGAGAGGGGGGGCGAAGAATGAGCAGTTCTTC. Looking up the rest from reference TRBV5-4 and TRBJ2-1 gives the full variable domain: ETGVTQSPTHLIKTRGQQVTLRCSSQSGHNTVSWYQQALGQGPQFIFQYYREEENGRGNFPPRFSGLQFPNYSSELNVNALELDDSALYLCASSVRGGAKNEQFFGPGTRLTVL.

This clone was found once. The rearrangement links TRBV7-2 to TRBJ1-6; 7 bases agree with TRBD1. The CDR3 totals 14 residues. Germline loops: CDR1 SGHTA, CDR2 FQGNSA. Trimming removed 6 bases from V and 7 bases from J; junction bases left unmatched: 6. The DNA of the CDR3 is TGTGCCAGCAGACCCAGACAGGGCAATTCACCCCTCCACTTT. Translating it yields CASRPRQGNSPLHF.

CDR3 sequence (DNA): TGTGCCAGTAGTTCGCGGGGGGAGAGCTCCTACGAGCAGTACTTC. Amino acid sequence: CASSSRGESSYEQYF. V is TRBV19 and J is TRBJ2-7, with 8 bases aligning to TRBD2. CDR3 length: 15 residues. The V and J ends lost 5 bases and 0 bases, in that order; junction bases with no gene match: 6. The germline V gene encodes CDR1 LNHDA and CDR2 SQIVND (reference sequence).

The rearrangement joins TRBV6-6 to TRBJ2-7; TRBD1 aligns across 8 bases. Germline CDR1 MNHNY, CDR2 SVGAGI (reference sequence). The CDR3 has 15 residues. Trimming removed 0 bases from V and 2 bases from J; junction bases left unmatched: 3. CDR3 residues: CASSYSKDRAYEQYF. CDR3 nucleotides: TGTGCCAGCAGTTACTCGAAGGACAGGGCCTACGAGCAGTACTTC.

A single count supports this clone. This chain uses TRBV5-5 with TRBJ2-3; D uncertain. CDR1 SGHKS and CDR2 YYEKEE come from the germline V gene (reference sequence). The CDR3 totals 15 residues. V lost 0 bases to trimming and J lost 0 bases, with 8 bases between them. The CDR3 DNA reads TGTGCCAGCAGCTTGGCGGGTTTCAGCACAGATACGCAGTATTTT. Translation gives CASSLAGFSTDTQYF.

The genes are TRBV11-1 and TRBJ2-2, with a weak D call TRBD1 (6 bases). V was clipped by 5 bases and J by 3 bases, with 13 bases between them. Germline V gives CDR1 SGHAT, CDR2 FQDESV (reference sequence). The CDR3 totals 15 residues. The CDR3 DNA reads TGTGCCAGCAGCCTGGACAGCCGAGACACCGGGGAGCTGTTTTTT. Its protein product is CASSLDSRDTGELFF.

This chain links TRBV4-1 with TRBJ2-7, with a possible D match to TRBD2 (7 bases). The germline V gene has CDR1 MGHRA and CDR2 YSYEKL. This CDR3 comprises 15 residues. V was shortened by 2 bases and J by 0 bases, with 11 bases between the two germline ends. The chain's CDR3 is CASSQRGASSYEQYF. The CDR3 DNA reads TGCGCCAGCAGCCAACGGGGGGCCAGCTCCTACGAGCAGTACTTC.

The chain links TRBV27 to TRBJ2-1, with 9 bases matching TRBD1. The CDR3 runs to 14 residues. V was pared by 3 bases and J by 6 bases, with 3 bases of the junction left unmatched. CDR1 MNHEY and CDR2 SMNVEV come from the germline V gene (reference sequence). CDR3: CASSFKTGGNEQFF. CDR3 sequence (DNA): TGTGCCAGCAGTTTTAAGACAGGGGGCAATGAGCAGTTCTTC.

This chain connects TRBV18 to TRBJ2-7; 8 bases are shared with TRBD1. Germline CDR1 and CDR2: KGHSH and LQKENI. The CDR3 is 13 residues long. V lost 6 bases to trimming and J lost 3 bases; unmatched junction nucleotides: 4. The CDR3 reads CASSRTGNYEQYF. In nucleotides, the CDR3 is TGTGCCAGCTCCCGGACAGGGAACTACGAGCAGTACTTC.

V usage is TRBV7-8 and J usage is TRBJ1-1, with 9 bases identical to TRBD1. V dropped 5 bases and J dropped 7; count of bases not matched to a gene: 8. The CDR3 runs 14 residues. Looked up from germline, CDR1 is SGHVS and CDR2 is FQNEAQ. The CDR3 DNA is TGTGCCAGCAGCCGGGCGGGACAGGGTATTGAAGCTTTCTTT. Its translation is CASSRAGQGIEAFF.

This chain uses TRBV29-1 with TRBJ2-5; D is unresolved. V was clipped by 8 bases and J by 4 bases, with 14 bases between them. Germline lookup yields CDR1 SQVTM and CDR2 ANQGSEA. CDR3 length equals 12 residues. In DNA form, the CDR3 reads TGCAGCCAAAGGAGCTCCGGAGAGACCCAGTACTTC. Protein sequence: CSQRSSGETQYF.

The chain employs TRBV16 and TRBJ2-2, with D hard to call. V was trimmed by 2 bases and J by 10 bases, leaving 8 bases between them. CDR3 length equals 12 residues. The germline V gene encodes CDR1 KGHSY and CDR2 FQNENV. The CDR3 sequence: CASSQELSELFF. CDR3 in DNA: TGTGCCAGCAGCCAAGAGTTATCGGAGCTGTTTTTT.

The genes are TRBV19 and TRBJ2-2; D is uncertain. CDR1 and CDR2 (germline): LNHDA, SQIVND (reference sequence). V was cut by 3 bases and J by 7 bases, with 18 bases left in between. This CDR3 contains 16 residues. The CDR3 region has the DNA TGTGCCAGTAGTATCGGCGGTTCCTTATTTGGCGGGGAGCTGTTTTTT. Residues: CASSIGGSLFGGELFF.

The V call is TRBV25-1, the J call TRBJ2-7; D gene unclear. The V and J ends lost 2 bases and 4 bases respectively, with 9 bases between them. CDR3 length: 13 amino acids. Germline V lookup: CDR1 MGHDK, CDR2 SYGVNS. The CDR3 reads CASSEPTRYEQYF. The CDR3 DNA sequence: TGTGCCAGCAGTGAACCGACACGATACGAGCAGTACTTC.

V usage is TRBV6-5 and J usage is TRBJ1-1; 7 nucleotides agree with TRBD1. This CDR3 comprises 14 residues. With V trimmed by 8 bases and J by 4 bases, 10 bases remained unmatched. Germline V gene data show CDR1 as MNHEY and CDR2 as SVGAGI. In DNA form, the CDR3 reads TGTGCCAGCCATCTTCTTGACAGGGCCACTGAAGCTTTCTTT. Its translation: CASHLLDRATEAFF.

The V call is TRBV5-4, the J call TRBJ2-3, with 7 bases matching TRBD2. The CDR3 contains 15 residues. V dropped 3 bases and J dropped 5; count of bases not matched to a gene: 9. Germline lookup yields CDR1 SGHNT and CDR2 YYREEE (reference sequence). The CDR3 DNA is TGTGCCAGCAGCTCTCAGGTTCCGGGGGGAGATACGCAGTATTTT. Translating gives CASSSQVPGGDTQYF. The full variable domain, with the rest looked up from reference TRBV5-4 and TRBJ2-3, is ETGVTQSPTHLIKTRGQQVTLRCSSQSGHNTVSWYQQALGQGPQFIFQYYREEENGRGNFPPRFSGLQFPNYSSELNVNALELDDSALYLCASSSQVPGGDTQYFGPGTRLTVL.

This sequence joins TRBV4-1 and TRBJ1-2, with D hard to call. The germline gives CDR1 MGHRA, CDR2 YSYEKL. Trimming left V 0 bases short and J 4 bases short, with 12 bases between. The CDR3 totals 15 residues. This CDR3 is CASSQDHETSYGYTF. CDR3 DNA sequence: TGCGCCAGCAGCCAAGATCATGAGACATCCTATGGCTACACCTTC.

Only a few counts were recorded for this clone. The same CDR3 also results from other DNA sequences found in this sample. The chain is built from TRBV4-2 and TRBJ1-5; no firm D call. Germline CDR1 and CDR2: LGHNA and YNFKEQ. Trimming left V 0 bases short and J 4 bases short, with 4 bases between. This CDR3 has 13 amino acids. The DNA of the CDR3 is TGTGCCAGCAGCCAAGATAATAATCAGCCCCAGCATTTT. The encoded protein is CASSQDNNQPQHF.

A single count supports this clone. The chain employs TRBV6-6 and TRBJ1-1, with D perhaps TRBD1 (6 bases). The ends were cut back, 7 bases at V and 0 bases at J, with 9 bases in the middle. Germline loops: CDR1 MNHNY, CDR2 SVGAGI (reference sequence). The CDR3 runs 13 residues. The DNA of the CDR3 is TGTGCCAGCATGAGGGGGATGAACACTGAAGCTTTCTTT. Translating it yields CASMRGMNTEAFF.

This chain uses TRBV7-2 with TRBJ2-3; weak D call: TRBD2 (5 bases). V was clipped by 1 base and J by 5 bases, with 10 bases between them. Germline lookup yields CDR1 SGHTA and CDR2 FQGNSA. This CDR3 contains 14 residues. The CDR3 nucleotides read TGTGCCAGCAGCTTAGTGGGTCGGGGAGATACGCAGTATTTT. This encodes CASSLVGRGDTQYF.